This T cell receptor beta chain stems from a study of response to subunit inactivated influenza vaccine. The CDR3 length is 13 residues. Trimming took off 2 bases at V and 11 bases at J, with 15 bases between the two ends. Looked up from germline, CDR1 is MNHEY and CDR2 is SVGEGT. MiXCR was run by TCRdb on the RT-PCR reads, yielding one entry per CDR3 protein. In the table there are about 540,000 distinct CDR3 sequences, 20% to 25% of which are singletons. A few counts support this clonotype. The same data also contributed to another study, on T cells expressing NK-cell markers. That paper states: Synthesis of TCR beta cDNA relied on 5'RACE template switching carrying UMIs. In four donors, these clonotypes also led the CD3+CD56-NKG2C+ fraction.

The receptor was isolated from a man in his fifties or sixties who received an inactivated influenza vaccine. The V call is TRBV6-2 or TRBV6-3, the J call TRBJ1-1, with D uncertain. Sequenced material: CD4+ T cells sorted from PBMCs, taken about 11 days after vaccination. CDR3 loop: CASSYRTSQSAFF. The DNA of the CDR3 is TGTGCCAGCAGTTACCGGACGTCCCAGTCCGCTTTCTTT.